This TCR beta chain was observed in a study of T cells after posttransplantation cyclophosphamide. In the case of this clone: Its antigen is currently unknown.

On the day of bone marrow donation, the related graft donor provided peripheral blood. TCRdb's copy holds only in-frame clones and misses some; the assay was immunoSEQ multiplex PCR. The sample yields 40,000 to 45,000 clones, without any singletons. This CDR3 region has 15 residues. V was trimmed by 6 bases and J by 4 bases, leaving 18 bases between them. CDR1 and CDR2 (germline): MNHEY, SMNVEV (reference sequence). Findings and caveats of the study: Blood and skin or GI T cell repertoires showed limited TRB overlap. TRB clonality was highly associated with recipient CMV seropositivity and reactivation.

The specimen sequenced was PBMCs. The source of this sequence is a man aged 40-50 years in good health, CMV-negative, and a related stem cell transplant donor. The chain uses TRBV27 and TRBJ1-2; no firm D call. This CDR3 reads CASRSTGGILYGYTF. In nucleotides, the CDR3 is TGTGCCAGCAGGTCAACCGGCGGGATTCTCTATGGCTACACCTTC.